This T cell receptor (beta chain) was observed in a study of blood T cell repertoires in COVID-19. The CDR3 consists of 17 residues. V lost 7 bases and J 2 bases, leaving 24 bases between the germline ends. The germline V gene has CDR1 SNHLY and CDR2 FYNNEI. The assay was immunoSEQ multiplex PCR, and TCRdb's table has in-frame clones only and misses some. The profile shows about 480,000 clones, 88% of them singletons. Sequenced: PBMCs or T cells enriched from blood (not recorded which). This clonotype was obtained from a woman between 40 and 50 years old who had recovered from COVID-19. The chain recombines TRBV2 with TRBJ2-7, with D maybe TRBD1 (6 bases). The CDR3 protein is CASIYGPTGSGTYEQYF. CDR3 bases: TGTGCCAGCATTTATGGGCCCACAGGGTCGGGGACCTACGAGCAGTACTTC.